This T cell receptor beta chain was captured by sequencing in a study of blood T cell repertoires in COVID-19. Study at large: Acute-phase and convalescent COVID-19 samples originated in the United States, Italy and Spain.

Original methodology: Estimation of nucleated cell counts was performed using reference gene primer amplification. This table comes from immunoSEQ multiplex PCR, and its TCRdb copy is limited to in-frame clones, with some not included. V and J calls and clone size are as listed in that table; D and trimming were resolved from the DNA. In the table there are about 80,000 clones, around 88% of which are singletons. Sequencing was carried out using peripheral blood. The receptor's source is a woman over 75 with acute or convalescent COVID-19.

CDR3 protein: CAISLTSGRNTGELFF. CDR3 nucleotide sequence: TGTGCCATCAGTCTAACTAGCGGGAGAAACACCGGGGAGCTGTTTTTT. The V gene is TRBV10-3, the J gene TRBJ2-2; TRBD2 aligns across 11 bases. The CDR3 loop spans 16 amino acids. With 5 bases clipped from V and 2 bases from J, the junction kept 4 bases outside the gene matches. CDR1 and CDR2 (germline): ENHRY, SYGVKD.